One and the same sample provided the 13 T cell receptor beta chains below, sequenced in a study of vaccination and CD4 T cells after COVID-19 (dated by TCRdb to between 2021 and 2024). Libraries came from PCR. The instrument given in TCRdb is Illumina iSeq 100. At the Johns Hopkins FTIC core, DNA from the cultured CD4+ T cells underwent TCR sequencing with the Oncomine TCR Beta short-read assay. TCRdb cleaned the public reads at Q25 with fastp, built clones with MiXCR and kept in-frame beta chains. When rows share a CDR3 protein, they turn into one entry using the most common DNA and genes. This sample has 20,000 to 25,000 distinct CDR3 sequences in its table, and about 45% of those were observed once. Clones ranked in the top ten supply approximately 5% of the sample. The time point label corresponds to: late sampling 161 to 241 days after vaccination in three convalescent patients. The treatment or condition label corresponds to: approximately nine-day PBMC culture with coronavirus spike peptide pools or control peptides (ViraFEST assay).

These receptors' antigens are unknown. The specimen was CD4+ T cells from blood, cultured in vitro, collected about 7 months after SARS-CoV-2 vaccination. Receptors were obtained from a human donor who had recovered from COVID-19.

The gene calls are TRBV7-2 and TRBJ2-7; 8 bases fit TRBD1. The CDR3 is 15 residues long. Trimming took 1 base from V and 4 from J; bases not matched to a gene: 6. The germline gives CDR1 SGHTA, CDR2 FQGNSA. The CDR3 nucleotides read TGTGCCAGCAGCTTAGGCCGGGACAGGCCGTACGAGCAGTACTTC. Its translation is CASSLGRDRPYEQYF.

This chain joins TRBV7-2 and TRBJ1-5; D not certain. This CDR3 comprises 12 residues. Germline values: CDR1 SGHTA, CDR2 FQGNSA. Deletions cut 2 bases from V and 7 bases from J, with 6 bases between. The CDR3: CASSLRGQPQHF. Written as DNA, the CDR3 is TGTGCCAGCAGCTTAAGAGGGCAGCCCCAGCATTTT.

The chain couples TRBV6-1 to TRBJ2-5; no clear D. Germline assignment: CDR1 MNHNS and CDR2 SASEGT. The CDR3 contains 14 residues. The V and J ends lost 6 bases and 2 bases respectively, with 13 bases between them. For the CDR3, the DNA is TGTGCCAGCAGGGCCGGTTTGTGGCAAGAGACCCAGTACTTC. Translating it yields CASRAGLWQETQYF.

The V gene is TRBV20-1, the J gene TRBJ2-1, with a possible D match to TRBD2 (6 bases). The germline V gene has CDR1 DFQATT and CDR2 SNEGSKA (reference sequence). The CDR3 covers 16 residues. Deletions cut 6 bases from V and 0 bases from J, with 18 bases between. The CDR3: CSAPPFSGNSYNEQFF. The CDR3 region has the DNA TGCAGTGCCCCCCCTTTTAGCGGTAACTCCTACAATGAGCAGTTCTTC.

The rearrangement uses TRBV6-2 or TRBV6-3 and TRBJ2-5; D ambiguous. V was pared by 2 bases and J by 0 bases, with 7 bases between. The CDR3 sequence is 14 residues long. Germline assignment: CDR1 MNHEY and CDR2 SVGEGT. The CDR3 sequence is CASSYGWYQETQYF. In DNA form, the CDR3 reads TGTGCCAGCAGTTACGGTTGGTACCAAGAGACCCAGTACTTC.

The rearrangement uses TRBV4-3 and TRBJ2-1; no clear D gene. The V end lost 0 bases, the J end lost 0 bases, and 24 bases lay between the germline ends. This CDR3 has 21 residues. CDR1 LGHNA and CDR2 YSLEER come from the germline V gene. The CDR3 bases are TGCGCCAGCAGCCAAGAATCGGTCCGACGGGTATTTTCAGACTCCTACAATGAGCAGTTCTTC. It specifies CASSQESVRRVFSDSYNEQFF.

The chain employs TRBV28 and TRBJ2-7; 7 bases line up with TRBD1. Trimming cost V 6 bases and J 0 bases; bases outside gene matches: 2. The CDR3 loop spans 13 amino acids. Germline CDR1 is MDHEN and CDR2 is SYDVKM. The CDR3 bases are TGTGCCAGCAGAGGACAGGACTCCTACGAGCAGTACTTC. It is translated as CASRGQDSYEQYF.

About this clonotype: As the CDR3 is not closed by the conserved phenylalanine or tryptophan, this likely results from a read error. The DNA is left out, because the CDR3 cannot be placed on it with certainty; the CDR3 is given as TCRdb lists it. J is TRBJ1-2 and V is TRBV20-1; TRBD1 was called by the table and not checked on the DNA. The CDR3 numbers 10 amino acids, ends counted. Germline V lookup: CDR1 DFQATT, CDR2 SNEGSKA (reference sequence). The CDR3 region is CSARVEPPLL.

The V call is TRBV28, the J call TRBJ2-7, with unresolved D. CDR3 length: 14 amino acids. Germline V CDR1 and CDR2: MDHEN, SYDVKM. The V gene lost 5 bases and the J gene lost 2 bases, with 13 bases spanning the gap. This CDR3 is CASSNGFGPYEQYF. The CDR3 DNA is TGTGCCAGCAGTAACGGATTCGGTCCCTACGAGCAGTACTTC.

J is TRBJ1-4 and V is TRBV20-1, with D maybe TRBD1 (5 bases). The germline V gene encodes CDR1 DFQATT and CDR2 SNEGSKA (reference sequence). Trimming removed 7 bases from V and 10 bases from J, with 22 bases in between. The CDR3 extends over 14 amino acids. Here the CDR3 DNA reads TGCAGTGTCCCCGGGACCGCCCTTATTGGAAAACTGTTTTTT. This translates into CSVPGTALIGKLFF.

This chain uses TRBV5-1 with TRBJ2-5; no clear D. CDR3 length: 12 amino acids. In germline, CDR1 is SGHRS, CDR2 YFSETQ. Between the trimmed V and J ends, which lost 1 base and 1 base, there was a span of 2 bases. CDR3 region: CASSLPQETQYF. The DNA of the CDR3 is TGCGCCAGCAGCTTGCCCCAAGAGACCCAGTACTTC.

The CDR3 region has the DNA TGTGCCAGCATAGGTAGTACCACAGATGCAGATACGCAGTATTTT. Amino acid sequence: CASIGSTTDADTQYF. This chain uses TRBV7-2 with TRBJ2-3, with D unclear. The ends were cut back, 7 bases at V and 4 bases at J, with 18 bases in the middle. The germline CDR1 and CDR2 sequences are SGHTA and FQGNSA. The CDR3 length is 15 residues.

This clonotype was seen a single time. V usage is TRBV7-4 and J usage is TRBJ2-7; no definite D call. Germline CDR1 is SGHVT and CDR2 is SQSDAQ. This CDR3 has 18 amino acids. Trimming removed 2 bases at V and 0 bases at J, with 20 bases between. The CDR3 is CASSLPGFVGKCSYEQYF. The CDR3, as DNA: TGTGCCAGCAGCTTACCGGGTTTTGTGGGGAAATGCTCCTACGAGCAGTACTTC.